This T cell receptor (beta chain) was identified in a study of T cell clones after liver transplantation. This clone was seen once. V lost 9 bases and J lost 0; bases outside the gene matches: 6. Germline V gene sequence: CDR1 WNHNN, CDR2 SYGVQD (reference sequence). The CDR3 has 16 residues. Sequenced by immunoSEQ multiplex PCR; TCRdb stores in-frame clones only, minus some. The sample consists of approximately 70,000 clones, 84% of them appearing once. The sequence derives from a human patient who received a liver transplant. The graft donor may have contributed some T cells. The chain recombines TRBV10-1 with TRBJ2-3; 13 bases fit TRBD2. The specimen was CD4+ T cells from blood, collected around 48 months after liver transplant. This CDR3 reads CARTSGRGGSTDTQYF. The CDR3 DNA reads as TGCGCCAGAACTAGCGGGAGGGGGGGTAGCACAGATACGCAGTATTTT.